This TCR beta chain was found in a study of regulatory T cells in long-lasting Graves disease. This clonotype was counted many times. V was cut by 2 bases and J by 5 bases, with 13 bases left in between. This CDR3 is built from 15 residues. Germline V gene lookup returns CDR1 SGHRS and CDR2 YFSETQ. Libraries of TCR beta came from iRepertoire HTBI primers plus Arm-PCR of CDR3 regions. Each CDR3 protein is one row after TCRdb ran MiXCR on the multiplex PCR reads. The table has around 250,000 distinct CDR3 sequences, more than 15% seen once. This sample's time point: newly diagnosed GD, antithyroid drugs for less than 3 months. RNA extracted from PBMCs served as the sequencing template. The sample was also linked to a second study, of T cells in Graves' hyperthyroidism and ophthalmopathy.

Sequencing used peripheral blood mononuclear cells (PBMCs), obtained at new diagnosis, from a patient treated with antithyroid drugs. The rearrangement links TRBV5-1 to TRBJ2-2, with D tentatively TRBD2 (5 bases). The receptor was isolated from a woman younger than 45 with Graves disease. This CDR3 is CASSFGLAHTGELFF. In DNA form, the CDR3 reads TGCGCCAGCAGCTTCGGGCTAGCCCATACCGGGGAGCTGTTTTTT.